The 9 T cell receptor beta chains presented below share a single source sample, sequenced in a study of blood T cells in healthy people across ages. Then a second PCR, running roughly 7 to 12 cycles, was carried out with a sample-barcoded 5' primer and a J-beta primer mix. TCRdb called the 5' RACE reads again in MiXCR, with one record for every CDR3 protein. Of around 670,000 distinct CDR3 sequences in the sample, 25% to 35% were seen once. Material for sequencing was blood. All receptors come from an elderly woman in good health.

This clonotype has at least ten counts. One end of the junction varies from germline; a read error may be responsible. V is TRBV11-2 and J is TRBJ1-5, with D perhaps TRBD1 (6 bases). Looked up from germline, CDR1 is SGHAT and CDR2 is FQNNGV. There are 14 residues in the CDR3. The CDR3 spells CASSSGTSNQPQHF. CDR3 DNA sequence: TGCGCCAGCAGCTCGGGGACAAGCAATCAGCCCCAGCATTTT.

Notes on this clonotype: A read error is possible here, since a much larger clone lies one base away. The gene calls are TRBV6-2 or TRBV6-3 and TRBJ2-1; D possibly corresponds to TRBD1 (8 bases). Trimming took off 2 bases at V and 7 bases at J, with 15 bases between the two ends. CDR1 is MNHEY, CDR2 SVGEGT, per germline. The CDR3 length is 15 residues. The CDR3 loop is CASSYPQGGRNEQFF. The DNA for the CDR3 is TGTGCCAGCAGTTACCCACAGGGGGGGAGGAATGAGCAGTTCTTC.

On this clonotype: One junction end disagrees with the germline gene, perhaps due to a read error. The V and J genes are TRBV14 and TRBJ2-3; D is possibly TRBD1 or TRBD2 (6 bases each). Germline V gene data show CDR1 as SGHDN and CDR2 as FVKESK. The CDR3 sequence is 17 residues long. In DNA, the CDR3 is TGTGCCGGCAGCCAAGGAATTATCGCTGGGGGGCTAGATACGCAGTATTTT. Its translation: CAGSQGIIAGGLDTQYF. Combining the CDR3 with reference TRBV14 and TRBJ2-3 gives the whole variable domain EAGVTQFPSHSVIEKGQTVTLRCDPISGHDNLYWYRRVMGKEIKFLLHFVKESKQDESGMPNNRFLAERTGGTYSTLKVQPAELEDSGVYFCAGSQGIIAGGLDTQYFGPGTRLTVL.

This clonotype was seen a few times. The chain uses TRBV27 and TRBJ1-5; D is unclear. Germline V gene sequence: CDR1 MNHEY, CDR2 SMNVEV (reference sequence). V was trimmed by 8 bases and J by 0 bases, leaving 11 bases between them. The CDR3 has 14 residues. The CDR3, as DNA: TGTGCCAGCCGGCCGGATTATAGCAATCAGCCCCAGCATTTT. Residues: CASRPDYSNQPQHF.

About this clonotype: Given a much more abundant clone one base away, this may be a read error. The gene calls are TRBV20-1 and TRBJ2-1; D is uncertain. Looked up from germline, CDR1 is DFQATT and CDR2 is SNEGSKA (reference sequence). CDR3 length equals 15 residues. V lost 5 bases and J 5 bases, leaving 19 bases between the germline ends. CDR3 DNA: TGCAGTGCTGCTGCCCCAACTGGAACCCACAATGAGCAGTTCTTC. It specifies CSAAAPTGTHNEQFF.

The chain has TRBV6-1 and TRBJ1-1; no reliable D call. Trimming took off 2 bases at V and 4 bases at J, with 8 bases between the two ends. CDR1 is MNHNS, CDR2 SASEGT, per germline. This CDR3 has 13 residues. The CDR3 DNA sequence: TGTGCCAGCAGTGAAACAACGGGCACTGAAGCTTTCTTT. Residues: CASSETTGTEAFF.

The sample holds many counts of this clonotype. This rearrangement joins TRBV4-3 to TRBJ1-2, with 7 bases lining up with TRBD1. V dropped 0 bases and J dropped 7; count of bases not matched to a gene: 5. CDR3 length equals 14 residues. Germline CDR1 is LGHNA and CDR2 is YSLEER. DNA of the CDR3: TGCGCCAGCAGCCAAGATGGAGACAGGGCTGGCTACACCTTC. Its protein is CASSQDGDRAGYTF.

In its sample, this clonotype was seen many times. V is TRBV25-1 and J is TRBJ1-2, with D unresolved. Trimming left V 8 bases short and J 4 bases short, with 17 bases between. The CDR3 runs to 14 residues. In germline, CDR1 is MGHDK, CDR2 SYGVNS. CDR3 DNA sequence: TGTGCCAGCGCCCGGGCCCACCCTCCCTATGGCTACACCTTC. Translating gives CASARAHPPYGYTF.

This clonotype has at least ten counts. The gene calls are TRBV20-1 and TRBJ2-1, with TRBD2 as a possible D gene (6 bases). The CDR3 is 12 amino acids. The V gene's germline CDR1 is DFQATT and CDR2 SNEGSKA (reference sequence). V was trimmed by 7 bases and J by 6 bases, leaving 13 bases between them. The CDR3 nucleotides read TGCAGTGTGCGAGCGGGCTTCAATGAGCAGTTCTTC. Translated: CSVRAGFNEQFF.